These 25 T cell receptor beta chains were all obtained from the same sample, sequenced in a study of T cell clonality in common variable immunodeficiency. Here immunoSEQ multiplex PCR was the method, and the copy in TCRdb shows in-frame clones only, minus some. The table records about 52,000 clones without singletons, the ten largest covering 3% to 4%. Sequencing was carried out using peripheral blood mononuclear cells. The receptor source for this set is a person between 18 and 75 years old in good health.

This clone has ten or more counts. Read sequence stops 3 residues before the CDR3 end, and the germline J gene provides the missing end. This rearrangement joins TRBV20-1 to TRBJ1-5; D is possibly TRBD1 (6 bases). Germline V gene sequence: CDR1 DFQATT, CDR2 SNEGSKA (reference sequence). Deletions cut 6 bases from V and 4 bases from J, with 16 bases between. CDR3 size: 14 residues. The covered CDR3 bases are TGCAGTGCGCAAACAGGGAGAGAGAATCAGCCC. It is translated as CSAQTGRENQP. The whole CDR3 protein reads CSAQTGRENQPQHF.

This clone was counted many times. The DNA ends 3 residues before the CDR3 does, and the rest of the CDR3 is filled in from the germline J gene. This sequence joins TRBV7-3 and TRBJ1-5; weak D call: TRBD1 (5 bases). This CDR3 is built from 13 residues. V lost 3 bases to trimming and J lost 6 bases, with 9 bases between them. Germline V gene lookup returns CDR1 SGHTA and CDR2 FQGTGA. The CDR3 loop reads CASSFQGGQPQHF. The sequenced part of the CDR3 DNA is TGTGCCAGCAGCTTCCAGGGAGGTCAGCCC.

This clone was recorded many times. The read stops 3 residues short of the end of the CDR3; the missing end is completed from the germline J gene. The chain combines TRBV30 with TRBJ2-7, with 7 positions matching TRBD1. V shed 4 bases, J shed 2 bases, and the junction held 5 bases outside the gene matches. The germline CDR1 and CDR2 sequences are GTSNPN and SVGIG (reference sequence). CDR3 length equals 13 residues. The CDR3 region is CAWNRDSTYEQYF. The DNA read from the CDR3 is TGTGCCTGGAACCGGGACAGCACCTACGAG. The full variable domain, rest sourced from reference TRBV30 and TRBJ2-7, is SQTIHQWPATLVQPVGSPLSLECTVEGTSNPNLYWYRQAAGRGLQLLFYSVGIGQISSEVPQNLSASRPQDRQFILSSKKLLLSDSGFYLCAWNRDSTYEQYFGPGTRLTVT.

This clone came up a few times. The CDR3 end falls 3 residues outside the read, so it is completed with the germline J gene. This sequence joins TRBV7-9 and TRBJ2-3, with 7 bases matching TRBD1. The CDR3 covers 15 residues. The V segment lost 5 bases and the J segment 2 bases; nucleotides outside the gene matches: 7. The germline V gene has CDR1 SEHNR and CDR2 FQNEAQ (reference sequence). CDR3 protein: CASSRTGAFTDTQYF. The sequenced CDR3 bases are TGTGCCAGCAGCCGGACAGGAGCTTTCACAGATACG.

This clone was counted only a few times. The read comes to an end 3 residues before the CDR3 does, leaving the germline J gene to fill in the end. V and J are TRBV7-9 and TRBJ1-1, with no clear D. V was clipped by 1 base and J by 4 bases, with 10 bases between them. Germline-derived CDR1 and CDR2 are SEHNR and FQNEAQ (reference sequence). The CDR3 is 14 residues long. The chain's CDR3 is CASSLGSLATEAFF. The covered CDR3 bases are TGTGCCAGCAGCTTAGGATCCTTGGCCACTGAA.

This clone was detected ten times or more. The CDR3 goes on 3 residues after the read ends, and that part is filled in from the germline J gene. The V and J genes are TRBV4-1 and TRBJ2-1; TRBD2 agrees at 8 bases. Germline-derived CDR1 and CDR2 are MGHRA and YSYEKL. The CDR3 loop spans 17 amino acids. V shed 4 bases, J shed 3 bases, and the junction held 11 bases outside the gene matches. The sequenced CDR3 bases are TGCGCCAGCAGCCGAGGAGGACTAGCCGGGATCTACAATGAG. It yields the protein CASSRGGLAGIYNE. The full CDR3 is CASSRGGLAGIYNEQFF.

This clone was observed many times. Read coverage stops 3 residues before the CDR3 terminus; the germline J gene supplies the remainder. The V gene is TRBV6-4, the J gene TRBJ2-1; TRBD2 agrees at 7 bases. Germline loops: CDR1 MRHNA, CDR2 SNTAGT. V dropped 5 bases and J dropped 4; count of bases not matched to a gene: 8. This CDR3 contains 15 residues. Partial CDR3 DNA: TGTGCCAGCAGTCCCCTTGCGGGGGAATACAATGAG. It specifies CASSPLAGEYNE. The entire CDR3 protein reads CASSPLAGEYNEQFF.

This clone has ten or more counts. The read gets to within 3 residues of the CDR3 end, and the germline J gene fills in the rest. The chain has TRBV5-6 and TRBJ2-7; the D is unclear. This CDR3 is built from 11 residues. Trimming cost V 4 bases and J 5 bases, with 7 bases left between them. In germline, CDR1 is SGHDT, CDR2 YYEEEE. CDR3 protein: CASSLRHEQYF. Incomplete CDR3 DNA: TGTGCCAGCAGCCTGCGTCACGAG. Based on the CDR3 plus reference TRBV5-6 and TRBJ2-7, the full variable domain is DAGVTQSPTHLIKTRGQQVTLRCSPKSGHDTVSWYQQALGQGPQFIFQYYEEEERQRGNFPDRFSGHQFPNYSSELNVNALLLGDSALYLCASSLRHEQYFGPGTRLTVT.

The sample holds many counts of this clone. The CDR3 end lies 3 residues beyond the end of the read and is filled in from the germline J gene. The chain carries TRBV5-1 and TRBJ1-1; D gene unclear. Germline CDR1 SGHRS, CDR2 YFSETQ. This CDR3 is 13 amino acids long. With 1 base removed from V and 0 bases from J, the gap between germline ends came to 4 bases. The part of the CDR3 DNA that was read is TGCGCCAGCAGCTTGAGCTTGAACACTGAA. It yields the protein CASSLSLNTE. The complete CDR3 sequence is CASSLSLNTEAFF.

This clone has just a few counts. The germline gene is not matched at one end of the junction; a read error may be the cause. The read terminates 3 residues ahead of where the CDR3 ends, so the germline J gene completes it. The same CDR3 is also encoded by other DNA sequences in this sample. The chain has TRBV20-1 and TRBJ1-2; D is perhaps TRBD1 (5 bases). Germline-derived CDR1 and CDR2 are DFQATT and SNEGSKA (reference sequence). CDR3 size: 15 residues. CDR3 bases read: TGCAGTGCGTCGAGCGGGGCCAAAGCTAACTATGGG. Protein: CSASSGAKANYG. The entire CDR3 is CSASSGAKANYGYTF.

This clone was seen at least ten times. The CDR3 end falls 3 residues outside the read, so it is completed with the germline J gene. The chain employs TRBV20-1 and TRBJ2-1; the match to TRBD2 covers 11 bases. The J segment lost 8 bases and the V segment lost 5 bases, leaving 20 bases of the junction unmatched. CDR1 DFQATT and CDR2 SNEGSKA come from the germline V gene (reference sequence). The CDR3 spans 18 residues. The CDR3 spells CSALGVGHLLAGVHEQFF. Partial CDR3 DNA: TGCAGTGCTTTGGGCGTCGGACATCTACTAGCGGGAGTCCATGAG.

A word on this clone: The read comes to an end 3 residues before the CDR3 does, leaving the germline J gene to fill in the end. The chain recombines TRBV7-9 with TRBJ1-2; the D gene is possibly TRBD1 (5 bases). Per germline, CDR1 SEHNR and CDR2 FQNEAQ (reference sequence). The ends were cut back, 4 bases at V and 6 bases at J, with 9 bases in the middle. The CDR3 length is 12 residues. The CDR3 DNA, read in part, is TGTGCCAGCAGCTCAAGGGGAGATGGC. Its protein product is CASSSRGDG. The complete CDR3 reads CASSSRGDGYTF.

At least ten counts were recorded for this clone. The sequenced part of the CDR3 DNA is TGTGCCTGGAGTGTAAAGGGGGCGCGTGAG. It yields the protein CAWSVKGARE. From start to end, the CDR3 is CAWSVKGAREQFF. J is TRBJ2-1 and V is TRBV30; 7 nucleotides agree with TRBD1. The sequenced fragment ends 3 residues before the CDR3 boundary, so the rest is inferred from the germline J gene. Germline-derived CDR1 and CDR2 are GTSNPN and SVGIG (reference sequence). With 0 bases clipped from V and 9 bases from J, the junction kept 5 bases outside the gene matches. CDR3 length: 13 residues.

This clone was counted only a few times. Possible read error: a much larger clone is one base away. CDR3 sequence reads: CAWMLAGANVLFF. Incomplete CDR3 DNA: TGTGCCTGGATGTTAGCTGGGGCCAACGTG. The rearrangement joins TRBV30 to TRBJ2-2, with a weak D call TRBD1 (5 bases). With the read ending 3 residues before the CDR3 end, the germline J gene is used to fill in that end. Germline V gives CDR1 GTSNPN, CDR2 SVGIG (reference sequence). This CDR3 is 13 amino acids long.

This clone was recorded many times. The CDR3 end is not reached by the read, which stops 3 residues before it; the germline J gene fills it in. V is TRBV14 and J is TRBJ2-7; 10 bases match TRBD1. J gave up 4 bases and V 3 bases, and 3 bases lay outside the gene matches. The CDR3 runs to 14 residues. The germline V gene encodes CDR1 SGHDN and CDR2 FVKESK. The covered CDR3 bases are TGTGCCAGCAGCCAGACAGGGGGCTCGTACGAG. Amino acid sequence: CASSQTGGSYE. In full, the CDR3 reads CASSQTGGSYEQYF.

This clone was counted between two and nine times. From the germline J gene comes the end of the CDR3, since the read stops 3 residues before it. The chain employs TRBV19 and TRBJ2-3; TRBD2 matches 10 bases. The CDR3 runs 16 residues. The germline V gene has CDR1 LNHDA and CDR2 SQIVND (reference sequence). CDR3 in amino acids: CASSTTASGRRETQYF. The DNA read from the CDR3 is TGTGCCAGTAGTACCACAGCTAGCGGGAGACGAGAGACG.

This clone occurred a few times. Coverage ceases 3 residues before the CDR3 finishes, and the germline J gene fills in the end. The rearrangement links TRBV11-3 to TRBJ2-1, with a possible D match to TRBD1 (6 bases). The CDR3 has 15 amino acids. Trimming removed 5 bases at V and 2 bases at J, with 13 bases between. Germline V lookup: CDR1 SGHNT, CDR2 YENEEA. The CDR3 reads CASSRTGTTYNEQFF. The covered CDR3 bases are TGTGCCAGCAGCAGGACCGGGACAACCTACAATGAG.

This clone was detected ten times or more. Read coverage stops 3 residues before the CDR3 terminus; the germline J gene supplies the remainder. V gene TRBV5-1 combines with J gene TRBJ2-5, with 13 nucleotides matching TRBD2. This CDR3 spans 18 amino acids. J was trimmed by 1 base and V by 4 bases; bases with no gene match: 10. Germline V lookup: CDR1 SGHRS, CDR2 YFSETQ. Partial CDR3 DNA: TGCGCCAGCAGCGAAGGACTAGCGGGGGCCACGCTCCAAGAGACC. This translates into CASSEGLAGATLQET. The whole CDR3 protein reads CASSEGLAGATLQETQYF.

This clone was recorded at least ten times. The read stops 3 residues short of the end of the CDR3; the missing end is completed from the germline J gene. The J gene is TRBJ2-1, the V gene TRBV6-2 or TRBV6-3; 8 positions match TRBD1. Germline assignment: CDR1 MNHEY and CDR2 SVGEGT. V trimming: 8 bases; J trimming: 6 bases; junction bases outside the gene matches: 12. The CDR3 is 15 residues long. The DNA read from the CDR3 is TGTGCCAGCTACAGGGGGGCTTCGGGGACCAATGAG. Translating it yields CASYRGASGTNE. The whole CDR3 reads CASYRGASGTNEQFF.

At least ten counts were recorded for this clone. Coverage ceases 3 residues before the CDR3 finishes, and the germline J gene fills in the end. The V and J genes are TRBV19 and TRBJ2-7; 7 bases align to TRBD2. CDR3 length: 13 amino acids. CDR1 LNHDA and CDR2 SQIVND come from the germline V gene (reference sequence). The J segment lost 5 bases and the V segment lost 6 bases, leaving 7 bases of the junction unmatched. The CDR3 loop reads CASRQAGRHEQYF. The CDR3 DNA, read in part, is TGTGCCAGTAGACAAGCGGGGAGGCACGAG. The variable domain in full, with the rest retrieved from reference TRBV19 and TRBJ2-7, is DGGITQSPKYLFRKEGQNVTLSCEQNLNHDAMYWYRQDPGQGLRLIYYSQIVNDFQKGDIAEGYSVSREKKESFPLTVTSAQKNPTAFYLCASRQAGRHEQYFGPGTRLTVT.

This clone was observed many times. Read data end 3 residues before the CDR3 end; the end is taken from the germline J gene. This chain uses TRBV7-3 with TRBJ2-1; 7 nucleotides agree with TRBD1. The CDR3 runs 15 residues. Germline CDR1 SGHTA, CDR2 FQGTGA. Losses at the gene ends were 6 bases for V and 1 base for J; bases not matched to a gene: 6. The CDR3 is CASRRGTESYNEQFF. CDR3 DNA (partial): TGTGCCAGCAGGCGTGGGACAGAGTCCTACAATGAG.

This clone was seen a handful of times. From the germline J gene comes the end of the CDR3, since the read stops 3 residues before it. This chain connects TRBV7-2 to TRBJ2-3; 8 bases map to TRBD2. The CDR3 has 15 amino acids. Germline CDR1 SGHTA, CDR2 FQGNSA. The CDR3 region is CASSERSGRRETQYF. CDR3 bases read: TGTGCCAGCAGCGAGAGGAGCGGGAGACGAGAGACG.

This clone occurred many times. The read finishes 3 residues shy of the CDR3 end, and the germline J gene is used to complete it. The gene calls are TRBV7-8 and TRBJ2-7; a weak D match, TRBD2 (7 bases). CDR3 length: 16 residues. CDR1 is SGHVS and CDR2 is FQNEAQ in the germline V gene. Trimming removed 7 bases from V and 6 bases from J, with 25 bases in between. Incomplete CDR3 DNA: TGTGCCAGCACCCGAGGGGGTCCCCGGGGGGTTGGCGAG. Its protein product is CASTRGGPRGVGE. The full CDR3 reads CASTRGGPRGVGEQYF.

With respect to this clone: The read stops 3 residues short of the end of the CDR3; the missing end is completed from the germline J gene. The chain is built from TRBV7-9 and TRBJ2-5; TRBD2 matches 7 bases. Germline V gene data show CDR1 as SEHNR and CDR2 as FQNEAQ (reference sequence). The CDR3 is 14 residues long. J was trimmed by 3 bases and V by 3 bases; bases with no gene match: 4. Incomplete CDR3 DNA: TGTGCCAGCAGCTTGCTAGCGGCCAAAGAGACC. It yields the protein CASSLLAAKET. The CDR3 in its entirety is CASSLLAAKETQYF.

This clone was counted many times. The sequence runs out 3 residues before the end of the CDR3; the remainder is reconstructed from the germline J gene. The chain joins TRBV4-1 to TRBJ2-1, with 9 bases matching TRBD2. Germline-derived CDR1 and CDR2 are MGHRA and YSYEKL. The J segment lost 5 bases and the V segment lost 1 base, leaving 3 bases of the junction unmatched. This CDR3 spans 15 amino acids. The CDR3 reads CASSQVASGDNEQFF. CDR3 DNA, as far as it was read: TGCGCCAGCAGCCAAGTCGCTAGCGGGGACAATGAG.